These 3 T cell receptor beta chains share one sample of origin, sequenced in a study of cytomegalovirus exposure and HLA in healthy donors. PCR involved 60 Vbeta and 13 Jbeta primers. Profiling relied on immunoSEQ multiplex PCR, and the TCRdb table lists in-frame clones only, not all of them. The sample shows about 120,000 clones, approximately 85% of them seen only once. Sequencing used PBMCs. These receptor sequences come from a male donor in good health and CMV-seropositive.

The CDR3 is CASRGQTYEQYF. CDR3 in DNA: TGTGCCAGCAGGGGACAGACCTACGAGCAGTACTTC. The chain recombines TRBV6-5 with TRBJ2-7; the match to TRBD1 covers 7 bases. Trimming removed 6 bases from V and 2 bases from J; junction bases left unmatched: 1. In germline, CDR1 is MNHEY, CDR2 SVGAGI. The length of the CDR3 is 12 residues.

The CDR3 DNA reads TGTGCCAGCAGCTTAAAGGACGACGGGGGGCAAAACACTGAAGCTTTCTTT. It yields the protein CASSLKDDGGQNTEAFF. V gene TRBV7-6 combines with J gene TRBJ1-1; tentative D call: TRBD1 (6 bases). CDR1 is SGHVS and CDR2 is FNYEAQ in the germline V gene. This CDR3 has 17 amino acids. The V gene lost 2 bases and the J gene lost 2 bases, with 18 bases spanning the gap.

V gene TRBV29-1 combines with J gene TRBJ1-2; no definite D call. The CDR3 totals 14 residues. Germline lookup yields CDR1 SQVTM and CDR2 ANQGSEA. The V end lost 7 bases, the J end lost 3 bases, and 18 bases lay between the germline ends. For the CDR3, the DNA is TGCAGCGCCGGAGCACGGTTTGAGGACTATGGCTACACCTTC. Translation gives CSAGARFEDYGYTF.